Presented here are 17 T cell receptor beta chains from one specimen sequenced in a study of T cell repertoires in cytomegalovirus infection. TCRdb passed the reads through MiXCR, listing each CDR3 protein once. This sample has 570,000 or so distinct CDR3 sequences; approximately 40% occur once, and the top ten carry 48%. These receptors' targets are unknown. Material: cultured PBMCs, obtained from culture after CMV antigen stimulation. Every receptor here comes from a human donor in good health (CMV status not recorded). Some clones in this sample may be carry-over from other donors' samples.

This clonotype occurred many times. The chain couples TRBV11-3 to TRBJ2-1; D gene ambiguous. V was trimmed by 6 bases and J by 7 bases, leaving 10 bases between them. The CDR3 is 12 amino acids. The germline V gene has CDR1 SGHNT and CDR2 YENEEA. The CDR3 nucleotides read TGTGCCAGCAGGTCGGACGGGAATGAGCAGTTCTTC. Protein sequence: CASRSDGNEQFF.

This clonotype has more than one count but fewer than ten. V usage is TRBV20-1 and J usage is TRBJ1-5, with D maybe TRBD1 (5 bases). The CDR3 loop spans 14 amino acids. The germline gives CDR1 DFQATT, CDR2 SNEGSKA (reference sequence). V shed 5 bases and J shed 4 bases, with 15 bases lying between them. The CDR3 loop reads CSAVTGTLNQPQHF. CDR3 bases: TGCAGTGCTGTAACCGGGACCCTGAATCAGCCCCAGCATTTT.

This clonotype was observed a few times. This chain links TRBV7-9 with TRBJ2-7; a weak D match, TRBD2 (7 bases). The CDR3 has 15 residues. Trimming shortened V by 6 bases and J by 6 bases, and 21 bases separated the two germline ends. Germline loops: CDR1 SEHNR, CDR2 FQNEAQ (reference sequence). CDR3 coding DNA: TGTGCCAGCAGTGAAGCGGGCCGGGGGGCAAGCGAGCAGTACTTC. This encodes CASSEAGRGASEQYF.

V is TRBV20-1 and J is TRBJ2-6; D may be TRBD2 (5 bases). The V gene's germline CDR1 is DFQATT and CDR2 SNEGSKA (reference sequence). The ends were cut back, 6 bases at V and 1 base at J, with 7 bases in the middle. The CDR3 contains 13 residues. The CDR3 loop reads CSAGSSGANVLTF. CDR3 nucleotide sequence: TGCAGTGCAGGGAGTTCTGGGGCCAACGTCCTGACTTTC.

The chain joins TRBV6-2 or TRBV6-3 to TRBJ2-2; no clear D gene. Germline assignment: CDR1 MNHEY and CDR2 SVGEGT. This CDR3 spans 12 amino acids. V lost 5 bases to trimming and J lost 8 bases, with 9 bases between them. The CDR3 DNA reads as TGTGCCAGCAGTAGAGCAGTGGGGGAGCTGTTTTTT. As protein: CASSRAVGELFF.

This rearrangement joins TRBV4-3 to TRBJ1-6; possibly TRBD1 for D (6 bases). Trimming took 0 bases from V and 5 from J, leaving 11 bases between them. The CDR3 spans 16 residues. The germline V gene has CDR1 LGHNA and CDR2 YSLEER. CDR3 protein: CASSQDTGQNNSPLHF. CDR3 DNA sequence: TGCGCCAGCAGCCAAGATACCGGACAGAATAATTCACCCCTCCACTTT.

This chain uses TRBV28 with TRBJ1-1, with D uncertain. CDR3 length: 13 residues. The germline gives CDR1 MDHEN, CDR2 SYDVKM. The V end was cut by 7 bases, the J end by 6 bases, with 15 bases between. The CDR3 loop is CASKVVRRSEAFF. The CDR3 bases are TGTGCCAGCAAAGTGGTACGGAGGTCTGAAGCTTTCTTT.

The chain joins TRBV7-2 to TRBJ2-1, with 13 positions matching TRBD2. CDR1 and CDR2 (germline): SGHTA, FQGNSA. CDR3 length equals 14 residues. The V and J ends lost 5 bases and 16 bases, in that order; junction bases with no gene match: 11. This CDR3 is CASSLTSGGAVSFF. The CDR3 region has the DNA TGTGCCAGCAGCCTTACTAGCGGGGGGGCGGTGTCCTTCTTC. Combining the CDR3 with reference TRBV7-2 and TRBJ2-1 gives the whole variable domain GAGVSQSPSNKVTEKGKDVELRCDPISGHTALYWYRQSLGQGLEFLIYFQGNSAPDKSGLPSDRFSAERTGGSVSTLTIQRTQQEDSAVYLCASSLTSGGAVSFFGPGTRLTVL.

A few counts support this clonotype. The chain has TRBV7-2 and TRBJ1-2; TRBD1 matches 9 bases. The germline V gene encodes CDR1 SGHTA and CDR2 FQGNSA. This CDR3 is 19 amino acids long. Trimming took 5 bases from V and 9 from J; bases not matched to a gene: 25. Here the CDR3 reads CASSEHPGTGLSRKSRYTF. The CDR3 nucleotides are TGTGCCAGCAGCGAACATCCCGGGACAGGGCTATCCCGTAAATCGCGCTACACCTTC.

The genes are TRBV24-1 and TRBJ2-5; 9 bases are a match to TRBD1. This CDR3 region has 14 residues. Germline assignment: CDR1 KGHDR and CDR2 SFDVKD. J was trimmed by 4 bases and V by 3 bases; bases with no gene match: 2. The DNA for the CDR3 is TGTGCCACCAGTGATGGACAGGGGTCAGAGACCCAGTACTTC. The encoded protein is CATSDGQGSETQYF.

This clonotype was seen a few times. The J gene is TRBJ2-6, the V gene TRBV10-3, with D possibly being TRBD2 (5 bases). This CDR3 region has 16 residues. Germline V gene data show CDR1 as ENHRY and CDR2 as SYGVKD. Trimming pared 5 bases from V and 4 bases from J, leaving 15 bases between. The CDR3: CAISSKGATGANVLTF. CDR3 nucleotides: TGTGCCATCAGTTCTAAGGGAGCTACGGGGGCCAACGTCCTGACTTTC.

This rearrangement joins TRBV5-1 to TRBJ2-1; 11 nucleotides line up with TRBD1. This CDR3 has 15 amino acids. The V segment lost 5 bases and the J segment 2 bases; nucleotides outside the gene matches: 3. Germline loops: CDR1 SGHRS, CDR2 YFSETQ. The CDR3 DNA reads as TGCGCCAGCAGAGGACAGGGGGCTCCCTACAATGAGCAGTTCTTC. Residues: CASRGQGAPYNEQFF.

The chain employs TRBV12-3 or TRBV12-4 and TRBJ2-3; D is perhaps TRBD1 (6 bases). CDR3 size: 14 residues. V was pared by 6 bases and J by 0 bases, with 10 bases between. The CDR3 here is CASSGQSSTDTQYF. CDR3 DNA: TGTGCCAGCAGCGGACAGTCTAGCACAGATACGCAGTATTTT.

The genes are TRBV2 and TRBJ2-3, with D perhaps TRBD2 (5 bases). Germline V gives CDR1 SNHLY, CDR2 FYNNEI. The CDR3 loop spans 14 amino acids. V was trimmed by 6 bases and J by 1 base, leaving 11 bases between them. The CDR3 loop reads CASSEGVGTDTQYF. CDR3 nucleotides: TGTGCCAGCAGCGAGGGTGTTGGCACAGATACGCAGTATTTT.

This clonotype was recorded many times. The rearrangement joins TRBV7-2 to TRBJ1-4; 7 bases map to TRBD1. V shed 5 bases and J 5 bases; nucleotides not matched to a gene: 5. The CDR3 contains 14 residues. Germline V gene data show CDR1 as SGHTA and CDR2 as FQGNSA. CDR3 sequence reads: CASSLDRANEKLFF. The CDR3 DNA is TGTGCCAGCAGCCTCGACAGGGCAAATGAAAAACTGTTTTTT.

The genes are TRBV18 and TRBJ2-1; no definite D call. This CDR3 has 13 amino acids. Looked up from germline, CDR1 is KGHSH and CDR2 is LQKENI. Trimming removed 6 bases from V and 6 bases from J, with 12 bases in between. CDR3 amino acids: CASSPSGRNEQFF. The CDR3 coding sequence is TGTGCCAGCTCGCCGTCCGGGCGCAATGAGCAGTTCTTC.

There are a few counts of this clonotype. V is TRBV19 and J is TRBJ2-2; D gene uncertain. The CDR3 consists of 13 residues. Germline V lookup: CDR1 LNHDA, CDR2 SQIVND (reference sequence). V lost 1 base to trimming and J lost 4 bases, with 4 bases between them. The CDR3 sequence: CASSIVVTGELFF. For the CDR3, the DNA is TGTGCCAGTAGTATAGTGGTCACCGGGGAGCTGTTTTTT. The full variable domain, its missing parts supplied by reference TRBV19 and TRBJ2-2, is DGGITQSPKYLFRKEGQNVTLSCEQNLNHDAMYWYRQDPGQGLRLIYYSQIVNDFQKGDIAEGYSVSREKKESFPLTVTSAQKNPTAFYLCASSIVVTGELFFGEGSRLTVL.